This TCR beta chain was observed in a study of OX40 agonist ivuxolimab in advanced cancers. Study in general: Patients receiving dose escalation had hepatocellular carcinoma, melanoma, renal cell or head and neck cancer. Regarding the study as a whole: CD8+ T cells averaged more expanded clones than CD4+.

This clone was picked up one time. Antigen: not known. The CDR3 loop spans 16 amino acids. V lost 0 bases to trimming and J lost 3 bases, with 15 bases between them. The germline gives CDR1 SGHDT, CDR2 YYEEEE. Profiled with immunoSEQ multiplex PCR; TCRdb holds only in-frame clones, not every one. This table has some 53,000 clones, around 94% appearing once. The sequences come from CD4+ or CD8+ T cells sorted from blood, collected in a trial of the OX40 agonist ivuxolimab. This sequence originates from an adult with an advanced solid tumor such as melanoma, head and neck, liver or kidney cancer. The J gene is TRBJ2-5, the V gene TRBV5-6; D might be TRBD2 (6 bases). The CDR3 region has the DNA TGTGCCAGCAGCTTGGCCAAAAGTTGGGGGGAAGAGACCCAGTACTTC. Translated: CASSLAKSWGEETQYF.